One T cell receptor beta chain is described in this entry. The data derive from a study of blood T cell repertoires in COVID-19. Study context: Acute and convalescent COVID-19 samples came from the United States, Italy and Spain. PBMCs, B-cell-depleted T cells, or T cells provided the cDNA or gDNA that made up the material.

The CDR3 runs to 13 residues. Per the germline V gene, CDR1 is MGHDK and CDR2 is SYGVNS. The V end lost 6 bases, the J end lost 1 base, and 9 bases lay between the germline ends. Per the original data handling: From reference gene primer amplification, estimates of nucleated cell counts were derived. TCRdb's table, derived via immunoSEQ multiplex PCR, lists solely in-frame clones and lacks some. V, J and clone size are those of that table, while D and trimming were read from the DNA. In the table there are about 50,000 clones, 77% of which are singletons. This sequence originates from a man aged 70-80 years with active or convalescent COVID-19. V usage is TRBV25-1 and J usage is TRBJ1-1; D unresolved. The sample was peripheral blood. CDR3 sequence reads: CASSPLRNTEAFF. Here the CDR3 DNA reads TGTGCCAGCAGCCCTCTCAGGAACACTGAAGCTTTCTTT.